Shown below are 18 T cell receptor beta chains from a single sample sequenced in a study of OX40 agonist ivuxolimab in advanced cancers. Using immunoSEQ multiplex PCR, the repertoire was profiled, and TCRdb retains in-frame clones only, with some absent. Among some 19,000 clones, approximately 88% were seen once, and the ten largest hold 50%. The sequencing here drew on CD4+ or CD8+ T cells sorted from blood, taken in a trial of the OX40 agonist ivuxolimab. These receptors all come from an adult with an advanced solid tumor such as melanoma, head and neck, liver or kidney cancer.

The chain has TRBV5-1 and TRBJ2-5, with 7 positions matching TRBD1. The CDR3 spans 14 residues. V gave up 0 bases and J gave up 4 bases; unmatched junction bases: 3. Germline V gene sequence: CDR1 SGHRS, CDR2 YFSETQ. CDR3 coding DNA: TGCGCCAGCAGCTTGGAAGGGGGCGGAGAGACCCAGTACTTC. The encoded protein is CASSLEGGGETQYF.

The chain carries TRBV7-8 and TRBJ2-5; D not resolved. CDR3 length: 12 amino acids. Trimming took 5 bases from V and 5 from J, leaving 9 bases between them. Germline V gives CDR1 SGHVS, CDR2 FQNEAQ. The CDR3 protein is CASSNGWETQYF. CDR3 in DNA: TGTGCCAGCAGCAACGGGTGGGAGACCCAGTACTTC.

The V and J genes are TRBV19 and TRBJ2-7; either TRBD1 or TRBD2 may fit D (5 bases each). The V end lost 3 bases, the J end lost 4 bases, and 13 bases lay between the germline ends. CDR1 is LNHDA and CDR2 is SQIVND in the germline V gene (reference sequence). The CDR3 consists of 14 residues. DNA of the CDR3: TGTGCCAGTAGTATCGGGGCCGGTTGGTACGAGCAGTACTTC. Translation gives CASSIGAGWYEQYF.

The V and J genes are TRBV2 and TRBJ2-1; unclear D gene. Trimming cost V 1 base and J 7 bases, with 14 bases left between them. This CDR3 is built from 15 residues. Per germline, CDR1 SNHLY and CDR2 FYNNEI. In DNA form, the CDR3 reads TGTGCCAGCAGTGAAGACGTGGGCCAGAGAAATGAGCAGTTCTTC. This codes for CASSEDVGQRNEQFF. Full variable domain (remainder filled in from reference TRBV2 and TRBJ2-1): EPEVTQTPSHQVTQMGQEVILRCVPISNHLYFYWYRQILGQKVEFLVSFYNNEISEKSEIFDDQFSVERPDGSNFTLKIRSTKLEDSAMYFCASSEDVGQRNEQFFGPGTRLTVL.

J is TRBJ2-1 and V is TRBV6-5; TRBD2 agrees at 7 bases. Germline CDR1 and CDR2: MNHEY and SVGAGI. This CDR3 has 14 residues. The V and J ends lost 8 bases and 3 bases, in that order; junction bases with no gene match: 7. The CDR3 region has the DNA TGTGCCAGCGTTCGAGGGAGGGGCTACAATGAGCAGTTCTTC. Translating it yields CASVRGRGYNEQFF.

V is TRBV10-3 and J is TRBJ2-7; 11 nucleotides align to TRBD2. The CDR3 sequence is 14 residues long. V lost 4 bases to trimming and J lost 5 bases; unmatched junction nucleotides: 4. Per germline, CDR1 ENHRY and CDR2 SYGVKD. CDR3 protein: CAISGSGRADEQYF. The CDR3 nucleotides read TGTGCCATCAGTGGTAGCGGGAGGGCCGACGAGCAGTACTTC.

The rearrangement links TRBV7-9 to TRBJ2-1; the D is unclear. The CDR3 runs 16 residues. The V end lost 2 bases, the J end lost 5 bases, and 16 bases lay between the germline ends. The germline V gene has CDR1 SEHNR and CDR2 FQNEAQ (reference sequence). CDR3 DNA sequence: TGTGCCAGCAGCTTAACGGTTTTACCGAAAAACAATGAGCAGTTCTTC. It codes for CASSLTVLPKNNEQFF.

V and J are TRBV29-1 and TRBJ2-1; D uncertain. The CDR3 contains 14 residues. CDR1 and CDR2 from the germline V gene are SQVTM and ANQGSEA. Deletions cut 5 bases from V and 0 bases from J, with 11 bases between. CDR3 nucleotide sequence: TGCAGCGTTCCTTCTCCGAGCTCCTACAATGAGCAGTTCTTC. Protein sequence: CSVPSPSSYNEQFF.

There are a few counts of this clone. The gene calls are TRBV6-4 and TRBJ2-2; no reliable D call. This CDR3 is 13 amino acids long. Germline V gene lookup returns CDR1 MRHNA and CDR2 SNTAGT. The V gene lost 6 bases and the J gene lost 4 bases, with 9 bases spanning the gap. The CDR3 bases are TGTGCCAGCAGCGCGTACGGCACCGGGGAGCTGTTTTTT. Amino acid sequence: CASSAYGTGELFF.

The chain couples TRBV6-4 to TRBJ2-2; D remains unclear. The CDR3 sequence is 12 residues long. Per the germline V gene, CDR1 is MRHNA and CDR2 is SNTAGT. V was shortened by 0 bases and J by 6 bases, with 2 bases between the two germline ends. This CDR3 reads CASSDSAGELFF. As DNA, the CDR3 is TGTGCCAGCAGTGACTCAGCCGGGGAGCTGTTTTTT.

V usage is TRBV19 and J usage is TRBJ1-2; D remains ambiguous. Trimming pared 7 bases from V and 3 bases from J, leaving 12 bases between. Looked up from germline, CDR1 is LNHDA and CDR2 is SQIVND (reference sequence). CDR3 length equals 13 residues. The CDR3 spells CASKRREYYGYTF. As DNA, the CDR3 is TGTGCCAGTAAAAGACGAGAATACTATGGCTACACCTTC.

The chain has TRBV5-1 and TRBJ1-1; D is uncertain. There are 13 residues in the CDR3. Trimming removed 0 bases from V and 1 base from J, with 4 bases in between. From germline, CDR1 is SGHRS and CDR2 YFSETQ. CDR3 in amino acids: CASSLGGNTEAFF. CDR3 nucleotides: TGCGCCAGCAGCTTGGGGGGGAACACTGAAGCTTTCTTT.

This clone was seen a single time. CDR3 sequence reads: CASRYTLAGGLTDTQYF. In DNA form, the CDR3 reads TGTGCCAGCAGATATACCTTAGCGGGAGGGTTGACAGATACGCAGTATTTT. The J gene is TRBJ2-3, the V gene TRBV27, with 11 bases matching TRBD2. The CDR3 extends over 17 amino acids. Trimming took 6 bases from V and 3 from J; bases not matched to a gene: 11. Looked up from germline, CDR1 is MNHEY and CDR2 is SMNVEV (reference sequence).

The V gene is TRBV27, the J gene TRBJ1-2, with a possible D match to TRBD1 (6 bases). The CDR3 has 15 amino acids. Germline CDR1 MNHEY, CDR2 SMNVEV (reference sequence). V lost 2 bases to trimming and J lost 3 bases, with 13 bases between them. The DNA for the CDR3 is TGTGCCAGCAGTTTAGCTCCAGGGGCTTACTATGGCTACACCTTC. Protein: CASSLAPGAYYGYTF.

The chain is built from TRBV7-9 and TRBJ1-1, with D possibly matching TRBD1 (5 bases). Deletions cut 3 bases from V and 6 bases from J, with 11 bases between. The germline CDR1 and CDR2 sequences are SEHNR and FQNEAQ (reference sequence). CDR3 length: 13 amino acids. CDR3 region: CASSFVTAPEAFF. In DNA form, the CDR3 reads TGTGCCAGCAGCTTCGTGACAGCACCTGAAGCTTTCTTT. Combining the CDR3 with reference TRBV7-9 and TRBJ1-1 gives the whole variable domain DTGVSQNPRHKITKRGQNVTFRCDPISEHNRLYWYRQTLGQGPEFLTYFQNEAQLEKSRLLSDRFSAERPKGSFSTLEIQRTEQGDSAMYLCASSFVTAPEAFFGQGTRLTVV.

The chain is built from TRBV5-1 and TRBJ2-1; D is unresolved. Germline V gene sequence: CDR1 SGHRS, CDR2 YFSETQ. CDR3 size: 15 residues. Trimming removed 0 bases from V and 1 base from J, with 8 bases in between. In nucleotides, the CDR3 is TGCGCCAGCAGCTTGGCACCTGTGTCCTACAATGAGCAGTTCTTC. As protein: CASSLAPVSYNEQFF.

The chain is built from TRBV5-1 and TRBJ2-7; 7 bases agree with TRBD1. The CDR3 loop spans 16 amino acids. The germline V gene encodes CDR1 SGHRS and CDR2 YFSETQ. V trimming: 1 base; J trimming: 5 bases; junction bases outside the gene matches: 12. This CDR3 is CASSLQGTGTDNEQYF. Here the CDR3 DNA reads TGCGCCAGCAGCTTGCAGGGGACCGGGACAGACAACGAGCAGTACTTC. Variable domain in full (rest from reference TRBV5-1 and TRBJ2-7): KAGVTQTPRYLIKTRGQQVTLSCSPISGHRSVSWYQQTPGQGLQFLFEYFSETQRNKGNFPGRFSGRQFSNSRSEMNVSTLELGDSALYLCASSLQGTGTDNEQYFGPGTRLTVT.

The chain links TRBV6-6 to TRBJ2-2; unclear D gene. Germline values: CDR1 MNHNY, CDR2 SVGAGI (reference sequence). Trimming pared 11 bases from V and 4 bases from J, leaving 8 bases between. The CDR3 loop spans 11 amino acids. DNA for the CDR3: TGTGCCCTTTGGGGCACCGGGGAGCTGTTTTTT. Translating it yields CALWGTGELFF.